Detailed here is one T cell receptor (beta chain). Adults between roughly 18 and 100 years of age took part from some 25 US areas. In the authors' workflow: Reference gene primers were amplified, and this amplification served to estimate nucleated cell counts. The method was immunoSEQ multiplex PCR; TCRdb's version includes in-frame clones alone and lacks a portion of them. D and trimming come from the DNA, and the V and J calls and clone size come from that table. The table records around 150,000 clones, around 84% of them present only once. V was pared by 5 bases and J by 3 bases, with 14 bases between. The CDR3 runs 15 residues. From germline, CDR1 is SGHTA and CDR2 FQGNSA. This specimen comes from a study of blood T cell repertoires in COVID-19. Study background: The United States, Italy and Spain were the sources of the acute and convalescent COVID-19 samples.

The sample was PBMCs or T cells enriched from blood (not recorded which). The clonotype was recovered from a man over 45 who had recovered from COVID-19. The chain recombines TRBV7-2 with TRBJ1-5; the D gene is possibly TRBD1 (6 bases). The CDR3 sequence: CASSKEGGYNQPQHF. CDR3 nucleotides: TGTGCCAGCAGCAAAGAGGGGGGGTACAATCAGCCCCAGCATTTT.